The 24 T cell receptor beta chains presented below share a single source sample, sequenced in a study of T cells in Graves' hyperthyroidism and ophthalmopathy. The TCR beta CDR3 regions underwent amplification using RNA transcripts as the source. In the first-round RT-PCR of the TCR CDR3, the HTBI primer set was used. TCRdb reanalysed the multiplex PCR reads using MiXCR and keeps one entry per CDR3 protein. This table holds almost 600,000 distinct CDR3 sequences, 11% to 15% found once. The sample taken for sequencing was blood. Receptor source: a young woman with Graves' hyperthyroidism that later progressed to Graves' ophthalmopathy.

This clonotype was recorded at least ten times. The J gene is TRBJ2-5, the V gene TRBV29-1, with TRBD2 matching 7 bases. The CDR3 runs to 14 residues. V was clipped by 4 bases and J by 5 bases; unmatched bases: 10. Germline lookup yields CDR1 SQVTM and CDR2 ANQGSEA. The CDR3 DNA sequence: TGCAGCGTTGTGTGGGGGGGGGTCCGGGAGACCCAGTACTTC. Translated, it gives CSVVWGGVRETQYF.

This clonotype was seen only a few times. This chain connects TRBV19 to TRBJ2-1; 12 bases match TRBD2. V shed 6 bases, J shed 5 bases, and the junction held 14 bases outside the gene matches. Germline-derived CDR1 and CDR2 are LNHDA and SQIVND (reference sequence). The CDR3 sequence is 18 residues long. The CDR3 here is CASSRSSGRAGAHNEQFF. Here the CDR3 DNA reads TGTGCCAGTAGCCGATCTAGCGGGAGGGCCGGGGCCCACAATGAGCAGTTCTTC.

In its sample, this clonotype was seen many times. This chain links TRBV6-2 or TRBV6-3 with TRBJ1-2; D unresolved. Germline V gene lookup returns CDR1 MNHEY and CDR2 SVGEGT. The germline V and J ends were trimmed by 2 bases and 2 bases, with 12 bases remaining between them. This CDR3 contains 15 residues. The CDR3 sequence is CASSYLTDENYGYTF. CDR3 coding DNA: TGTGCCAGCAGTTACCTAACGGATGAAAACTATGGCTACACCTTC.

This clonotype was seen at least ten times. CDR3 DNA sequence: TGTGCCAGCAGTGAATCGGGGGGCGCCTGGGCTGAAGCTTTCTTT. Translated, it gives CASSESGGAWAEAFF. This chain uses TRBV6-1 with TRBJ1-1; TRBD1 is a possible D gene (6 bases). V shed 2 bases and J shed 6 bases, with 16 bases lying between them. Per the germline V gene, CDR1 is MNHNS and CDR2 is SASEGT. The CDR3 runs to 15 residues.

This clonotype was found many times. J is TRBJ2-1 and V is TRBV11-2, with D uncertain. Trimming removed 0 bases from V and 0 bases from J, with 3 bases in between. The CDR3 extends over 14 amino acids. The germline V gene has CDR1 SGHAT and CDR2 FQNNGV. The CDR3 loop reads CASSLDFSYNEQFF. For the CDR3, the DNA is TGTGCCAGCAGCTTAGACTTCTCCTACAATGAGCAGTTCTTC.

The table lists this clonotype with many counts. The chain recombines TRBV7-2 with TRBJ2-1, with 7 bases aligning to TRBD2. The V gene's germline CDR1 is SGHTA and CDR2 FQGNSA. V shed 5 bases and J 7 bases; nucleotides not matched to a gene: 14. CDR3 length: 16 residues. In DNA, the CDR3 is TGTGCCAGCAGCCCTATGGGGGGGGTTCTGGGGAATGAGCAGTTCTTC. Protein: CASSPMGGVLGNEQFF. The complete variable domain, with remaining parts taken from reference TRBV7-2 and TRBJ2-1, reads GAGVSQSPSNKVTEKGKDVELRCDPISGHTALYWYRQSLGQGLEFLIYFQGNSAPDKSGLPSDRFSAERTGGSVSTLTIQRTQQEDSAVYLCASSPMGGVLGNEQFFGPGTRLTVL.

This clonotype was seen repeatedly, ten times or more. The chain links TRBV28 to TRBJ1-4, with 9 bases aligning to TRBD1. Germline lookup yields CDR1 MDHEN and CDR2 SYDVKM. The CDR3 is 17 residues long. V was pared by 6 bases and J by 7 bases, with 15 bases of the junction left unmatched. The CDR3 DNA follows: TGTGCCAGCAGGAAAGGGACAGGGAGCGGTCGGCGTGAAAAACTGTTTTTT. Its protein product is CASRKGTGSGRREKLFF.

This clonotype was detected a few times. The chain joins TRBV19 to TRBJ2-1; 7 positions agree with TRBD1. Germline lookup yields CDR1 LNHDA and CDR2 SQIVND (reference sequence). The CDR3 contains 16 residues. The ends lost 5 bases at V and 0 bases at J; junction bases unmatched: 7. CDR3 region: CASSAPPGGSYNEQFF. The CDR3 DNA reads as TGTGCCAGTAGTGCTCCCCCAGGGGGCTCCTACAATGAGCAGTTCTTC. The variable domain in full, completed from reference TRBV19 and TRBJ2-1, reads DGGITQSPKYLFRKEGQNVTLSCEQNLNHDAMYWYRQDPGQGLRLIYYSQIVNDFQKGDIAEGYSVSREKKESFPLTVTSAQKNPTAFYLCASSAPPGGSYNEQFFGPGTRLTVL.

This clonotype was detected a few times. The rearrangement joins TRBV5-6 to TRBJ1-5; 7 bases are shared with TRBD1. The trim removed 4 bases at V and 6 bases at J, leaving 13 bases unmatched. Per the germline V gene, CDR1 is SGHDT and CDR2 is YYEEEE. This CDR3 spans 16 amino acids. The CDR3 is CASSNYRQGHSQPQHF. As DNA, the CDR3 is TGTGCCAGCAGCAACTACAGACAGGGACACAGTCAGCCCCAGCATTTT.

V usage is TRBV4-3 and J usage is TRBJ2-3; the D call may be TRBD1 or TRBD2 (6 bases each). The germline CDR1 and CDR2 sequences are LGHNA and YSLEER. Between the trimmed V and J ends, which lost 0 bases and 12 bases, there was a span of 19 bases. The CDR3 covers 15 residues. Written as DNA, the CDR3 is TGCGCCAGCAGCCAAGATGAATTACTGGAGGGGGACCAGTATTTT. Translated: CASSQDELLEGDQYF.

This clonotype was observed at least ten times. This rearrangement joins TRBV11-3 to TRBJ2-1; D may correspond to TRBD1 or TRBD2 (5 bases each). Germline lookup yields CDR1 SGHNT and CDR2 YENEEA. The CDR3 loop spans 13 amino acids. The germline V and J ends were trimmed by 1 base and 10 bases, with 11 bases remaining between them. The CDR3 loop is CASSLGDGIEQFF. As DNA, the CDR3 is TGTGCCAGCAGCTTAGGGGACGGGATCGAGCAGTTCTTC. The full variable domain, in which reference TRBV11-3 and TRBJ2-1 provide the parts outside the CDR3, is EAGVVQSPRYKIIEKKQPVAFWCNPISGHNTLYWYLQNLGQGPELLIRYENEEAVDDSQLPKDRFSAERLKGVDSTLKIQPAELGDSAVYLCASSLGDGIEQFFGPGTRLTVL.

Many counts were recorded for this clonotype. This chain joins TRBV12-3 or TRBV12-4 and TRBJ1-6; D remains ambiguous. CDR3 size: 14 residues. V was trimmed by 5 bases and J by 7 bases, leaving 12 bases between them. DNA for the CDR3: TGTGCCAGCAGTCGAGAGAGGGTAAATTCACCCCTCCACTTT. Translation: CASSRERVNSPLHF.

This clonotype was detected ten times or more. V is TRBV7-2 and J is TRBJ2-5; tentative D call: TRBD1 (5 bases). Germline values: CDR1 SGHTA, CDR2 FQGNSA. The CDR3 is 16 residues long. Trimming removed 4 bases from V and 4 bases from J, with 19 bases in between. The CDR3 spells CASSSLQGSLPETQYF. In nucleotides, the CDR3 is TGTGCCAGCAGCTCCCTTCAGGGCTCCCTCCCAGAGACCCAGTACTTC.

There are a few counts of this clonotype. This chain's CDR3 is CASSYSIPGGGANVLTF. The CDR3 coding sequence is TGTGCCAGCAGTTACTCGATACCGGGCGGTGGGGCCAACGTCCTGACTTTC. The chain has TRBV6-6 and TRBJ2-6; D unresolved. CDR1 and CDR2 (germline): MNHNY, SVGAGI (reference sequence). With 0 bases removed from V and 3 bases from J, the gap between germline ends came to 12 bases. The CDR3 has 17 residues.

This clonotype was observed many times. The V gene is TRBV12-3 or TRBV12-4, the J gene TRBJ2-5, with 8 bases identical to TRBD2. Losses at the gene ends were 2 bases for V and 1 base for J; bases not matched to a gene: 12. This CDR3 is 18 amino acids long. CDR3 nucleotide sequence: TGTGCCAGCAGTTTAAAGGGAGAAACTAGCGGAGTCCAAGAGACCCAGTACTTC. It translates to CASSLKGETSGVQETQYF.

This clonotype has at least ten counts. V gene TRBV27 combines with J gene TRBJ1-1; a weak D match, TRBD1 (6 bases). The CDR3 length is 14 residues. Germline lookup yields CDR1 MNHEY and CDR2 SMNVEV (reference sequence). Trimming removed 6 bases at V and 1 base at J, with 12 bases between. The CDR3 sequence is CASRPGHQNTEAFF. The CDR3 bases are TGTGCCAGCAGACCGGGACACCAGAACACTGAAGCTTTCTTT.

Ten or more counts support this clonotype. This sequence joins TRBV20-1 and TRBJ1-2; unclear D gene. The CDR3 sequence is 8 residues long. V was shortened by 3 bases and J by 9 bases, with 2 bases between the two germline ends. CDR1 and CDR2 (germline): DFQATT, SNEGSKA (reference sequence). DNA for the CDR3: TGCAGTGCTAGCCGCTACACCTTC. Its protein is CSASRYTF.

This chain joins TRBV2 and TRBJ1-6; no definite D call. The CDR3 totals 14 residues. The V and J ends lost 6 bases and 9 bases respectively, with 15 bases between them. Germline CDR1 is SNHLY and CDR2 is FYNNEI. Here the CDR3 DNA reads TGTGCCAGCAGGGGCCGCCGGGAGAGTTCACCCCTCCACTTT. Its translation is CASRGRRESSPLHF.

To note about this clonotype: Given a much more abundant clone one base away, this may be a read error. J is TRBJ2-2 and V is TRBV19; D unclear. The germline CDR1 and CDR2 sequences are LNHDA and SQIVND (reference sequence). Trimming shortened V by 11 bases and J by 9 bases, and 10 bases separated the two germline ends. The CDR3 length is 10 residues. CDR3 DNA: TGTGCCGGTACGGAGTGGGAGCTGTTTTTT. Amino acids: CAGTEWELFF.

CDR3 nucleotide sequence: TGTGCCAGCAGCTTAAGCGGGAGGGGCGTGGACATTCAGTACTTC. As protein: CASSLSGRGVDIQYF. V is TRBV11-3 and J is TRBJ2-4; 10 positions agree with TRBD2. The ends lost 2 bases at V and 8 bases at J; junction bases unmatched: 6. CDR1 is SGHNT, CDR2 YENEEA, per germline. This CDR3 has 15 amino acids.

This clonotype turned up a few times. One end of the junction fails to match germline, which may point to a read error. V is TRBV28 and J is TRBJ2-1; D not resolved. The CDR3 contains 15 residues. CDR1 is MDHEN, CDR2 SYDVKM, per germline. The CDR3 region is CASSFLRDAYNEQSF. The CDR3 coding sequence is TGTGCCAGCAGTTTTCTCCGTGACGCTTACAATGAGCAGTCCTTC.

V usage is TRBV29-1 and J usage is TRBJ2-3; TRBD2 might be the D (7 bases). V was shortened by 1 base and J by 6 bases, with 17 bases between the two germline ends. Germline assignment: CDR1 SQVTM and CDR2 ANQGSEA. This CDR3 is built from 15 residues. The CDR3 DNA sequence: TGCAGCGTTGAAGGGGGGGGCGGGAACCGCGATACGCAGTATTTT. Protein: CSVEGGGGNRDTQYF.

This clonotype was detected ten times or more. The chain combines TRBV27 with TRBJ1-2, with D possibly matching TRBD1 (5 bases). Germline V lookup: CDR1 MNHEY, CDR2 SMNVEV (reference sequence). The CDR3 loop spans 11 amino acids. V lost 3 bases to trimming and J lost 8 bases, with 7 bases between them. In nucleotides, the CDR3 is TGTGCCAGCAGTTTGGGGCGCGGCTACACCTTC. Protein product: CASSLGRGYTF.

This clonotype was observed many times. The rearrangement links TRBV2 to TRBJ1-2; D might be TRBD1 (6 bases). CDR3 length equals 16 residues. Looked up from germline, CDR1 is SNHLY and CDR2 is FYNNEI. V lost 0 bases and J lost 8, with 19 bases in between. Written as DNA, the CDR3 is TGTGCCAGCAGTGAAGCGATGGGACCAGGGGCTATGGGCTACACCTTC. Translated, it gives CASSEAMGPGAMGYTF.